The 21 T cell receptor beta chains in this list originate from one sample, sequenced in a study of T cells in Graves' hyperthyroidism and ophthalmopathy. RNA transcripts yielded amplified TCR beta CDR3 regions. A set of HTBI primers served as the primers for a first-round RT-PCR of the TCR CDR3. A single record per CDR3 protein comes from TCRdb applying MiXCR to the multiplex PCR reads. The table records around 600,000 distinct CDR3 sequences, about 15% of them present only once. Material for sequencing was blood. The receptors here all came from a woman aged 50 to 60 with Graves' ophthalmopathy.

This clonotype appeared many times. The chain uses TRBV28 and TRBJ1-2; possibly TRBD1 for D (5 bases). CDR1 is MDHEN, CDR2 SYDVKM, per germline. V lost 3 bases, J lost 6 bases, and 11 bases lay in between. There are 13 residues in the CDR3. The CDR3 is CASSLQGEDGYTF. CDR3 bases: TGTGCCAGCAGTTTGCAGGGTGAGGATGGCTACACCTTC.

The rearrangement links TRBV5-1 to TRBJ2-5; D is unresolved. V was trimmed by 2 bases and J by 1 base, leaving 18 bases between them. The CDR3 extends over 17 amino acids. Germline CDR1 SGHRS, CDR2 YFSETQ. The CDR3 region is CASSFTIFSDPQETQYF. The CDR3 bases are TGCGCCAGCAGCTTCACCATATTTTCGGACCCCCAAGAGACCCAGTACTTC.

This clonotype was seen at least ten times. The DNA of the CDR3 is TGTGCCAGCAGCTTGGAAGACAGGGTCGACTACGAGCAGTACTTC. As protein: CASSLEDRVDYEQYF. The chain recombines TRBV11-2 with TRBJ2-7; 7 bases fit TRBD1. The CDR3 loop spans 15 amino acids. Germline CDR1 and CDR2: SGHAT and FQNNGV. V trimming: 3 bases; J trimming: 3 bases; junction bases outside the gene matches: 8.

There are a few counts of this clonotype. This sequence joins TRBV20-1 and TRBJ2-1; D is unresolved. The CDR3 covers 11 residues. Germline V CDR1 and CDR2: DFQATT, SNEGSKA (reference sequence). This chain's CDR3 is CSTTGYNEQFF. CDR3 bases: TGCAGCACTACCGGATACAATGAGCAGTTCTTC.

This clonotype occurred a few times. The V call is TRBV6-2 or TRBV6-3, the J call TRBJ1-2, with 9 positions matching TRBD1. The germline V gene has CDR1 MNHEY and CDR2 SVGEGT. The CDR3 runs to 15 residues. The V and J ends lost 4 bases and 4 bases, in that order; junction bases with no gene match: 7. This chain's CDR3 is CASSWGTGTFYGYTF. The CDR3 DNA follows: TGTGCCAGCAGTTGGGGGACAGGGACGTTCTATGGCTACACCTTC.

This chain links TRBV10-3 with TRBJ2-3, with 7 bases lining up with TRBD2. This CDR3 has 14 amino acids. V gave up 7 bases and J gave up 4 bases; unmatched junction bases: 8. The germline gives CDR1 ENHRY, CDR2 SYGVKD. CDR3 sequence reads: CAIIGGRGADTQYF. The CDR3 DNA is TGTGCCATCATAGGCGGGAGAGGCGCAGATACGCAGTATTTT.

This clonotype was counted many times. The V call is TRBV27, the J call TRBJ2-7; 11 bases agree with TRBD1. Germline V gene lookup returns CDR1 MNHEY and CDR2 SMNVEV (reference sequence). Trimming removed 9 bases from V and 7 bases from J; junction bases left unmatched: 8. The CDR3 runs 13 residues. CDR3: CASGTGGSREQYF. The CDR3 region has the DNA TGTGCCAGTGGGACAGGGGGTAGCCGGGAGCAGTACTTC.

This clonotype was seen repeatedly, ten times or more. V usage is TRBV12-5 and J usage is TRBJ2-2; TRBD1 matches 8 bases. Per the germline V gene, CDR1 is LGHNT and CDR2 is FRNRAP. The CDR3 runs to 14 residues. With 1 base clipped from V and 5 bases from J, the junction kept 0 bases outside the gene matches. DNA for the CDR3: TGTGCTAGTGGTTTGGGACAGGGGACCGGGGAGCTGTTTTTT. Residues: CASGLGQGTGELFF.

This clonotype was counted at least ten times. The CDR3 sequence: CSARGQVGFNSPLHF. CDR3 nucleotide sequence: TGCAGTGCTAGAGGGCAGGTGGGGTTTAATTCACCCCTCCACTTT. The chain recombines TRBV20-1 with TRBJ1-6; the D is unclear. Germline V gene lookup returns CDR1 DFQATT and CDR2 SNEGSKA (reference sequence). There are 15 residues in the CDR3. Trimming took off 1 base at V and 6 bases at J, with 13 bases between the two ends.

This clonotype was picked up a small number of times. This chain links TRBV10-3 with TRBJ1-5; no reliable D call. Trimming shortened V by 4 bases and J by 4 bases, and 11 bases separated the two germline ends. This CDR3 spans 14 amino acids. Looked up from germline, CDR1 is ENHRY and CDR2 is SYGVKD. CDR3 protein: CAISVSQQNQPQHF. The CDR3 DNA is TGTGCCATCAGTGTATCCCAGCAAAATCAGCCCCAGCATTTT.

This clonotype was seen more than once but under ten times. The chain recombines TRBV6-1 with TRBJ1-2; TRBD1 matches at 7 bases. This CDR3 spans 12 amino acids. The J segment lost 8 bases and the V segment lost 6 bases, leaving 6 bases of the junction unmatched. Germline values: CDR1 MNHNS, CDR2 SASEGT. The CDR3 DNA is TGTGCCAGCAGGGAGGGGGCTCGGGGCTACACCTTC. Protein: CASREGARGYTF.

The chain recombines TRBV19 with TRBJ2-7, with a tentative D call TRBD1 (6 bases). The CDR3 contains 13 residues. From germline, CDR1 is LNHDA and CDR2 SQIVND (reference sequence). Trimming left V 4 bases short and J 5 bases short, with 12 bases between. CDR3 bases: TGTGCCAGTAGTACCAGGGGTTGGAACGAGCAGTACTTC. It specifies CASSTRGWNEQYF.

This chain links TRBV27 with TRBJ2-5; D not resolved. Germline V CDR1 and CDR2: MNHEY, SMNVEV (reference sequence). The CDR3 extends over 11 amino acids. V lost 6 bases and J 3 bases, leaving 5 bases between the germline ends. The CDR3 sequence is CASRIKETQYF. The CDR3 nucleotides are TGTGCCAGCAGGATAAAAGAGACCCAGTACTTC.

V usage is TRBV6-2 or TRBV6-3 and J usage is TRBJ2-2; D is unresolved. The CDR3 is 14 residues long. Trimming cost V 5 bases and J 7 bases, with 14 bases left between them. Germline V gene data show CDR1 as MNHEY and CDR2 as SVGEGT. CDR3 protein: CASSQEYKVGELFF. The CDR3 DNA follows: TGTGCCAGCAGTCAGGAGTACAAGGTCGGGGAGCTGTTTTTT.

At least ten counts were recorded for this clonotype. The chain links TRBV6-1 to TRBJ1-3; D may be TRBD1 (6 bases). CDR1 is MNHNS, CDR2 SASEGT, per germline. The V end lost 8 bases, the J end lost 2 bases, and 25 bases lay between the germline ends. This CDR3 is 18 amino acids long. CDR3 bases: TGTGCCAGCGCAGATGGGTTGCGGGGCAGGGGCCCTGGAAACACCATATATTTT. This codes for CASADGLRGRGPGNTIYF.

V and J are TRBV27 and TRBJ1-1, with D uncertain. V lost 3 bases and J 3 bases, leaving 8 bases between the germline ends. The germline CDR1 and CDR2 sequences are MNHEY and SMNVEV (reference sequence). This CDR3 has 13 residues. Here the CDR3 DNA reads TGTGCCAGCAGTTTTAGTCAAGACACTGAAGCTTTCTTT. This encodes CASSFSQDTEAFF.

This clonotype was counted many times. The chain joins TRBV12-3 or TRBV12-4 to TRBJ1-1; possible D gene TRBD1, 6 bases. Between the trimmed V and J ends, which lost 1 base and 3 bases, there was a span of 9 bases. The length of the CDR3 is 14 residues. The CDR3 bases are TGTGCCAGCAGTTTAGTAACAGGGTACACTGAAGCTTTCTTT. Translation gives CASSLVTGYTEAFF.

This clonotype was observed a few times. The chain recombines TRBV19 with TRBJ1-1; D is perhaps TRBD1 (5 bases). Trimming took 1 base from V and 5 from J, leaving 20 bases between them. This CDR3 is built from 17 residues. CDR1 is LNHDA and CDR2 is SQIVND in the germline V gene (reference sequence). The CDR3 sequence: CASSIGGAGRVSTEAFF. The CDR3 DNA sequence: TGTGCCAGTAGTATAGGAGGGGCCGGGCGGGTATCTACTGAAGCTTTCTTT.

This clonotype was seen repeatedly, ten times or more. The CDR3 reads CSVGLAGDVYEQYF. The CDR3 region has the DNA TGCAGCGTTGGACTAGCGGGAGATGTTTACGAGCAGTACTTC. This chain uses TRBV29-1 with TRBJ2-7; 12 positions match TRBD2. Trimming removed 4 bases from V and 4 bases from J; junction bases left unmatched: 5. The CDR3 is made up of 14 amino acids. Germline values: CDR1 SQVTM, CDR2 ANQGSEA.

This clonotype was counted ten times or more. The gene calls are TRBV29-1 and TRBJ2-7; 13 nucleotides align to TRBD2. Germline values: CDR1 SQVTM, CDR2 ANQGSEA. This CDR3 has 14 residues. V shed 6 bases and J 6 bases; nucleotides not matched to a gene: 8. CDR3 loop: CSVVGLAGVTEQYF. CDR3 in DNA: TGCAGCGTCGTCGGACTAGCGGGAGTAACCGAGCAGTACTTC.

There are many counts of this clonotype. V usage is TRBV2 and J usage is TRBJ2-3, with 10 bases aligning to TRBD2. The CDR3 length is 18 residues. V dropped 6 bases and J dropped 2; count of bases not matched to a gene: 14. Germline loops: CDR1 SNHLY, CDR2 FYNNEI. The CDR3 is CASRNHRGAGGYTDTQYF. Written as DNA, the CDR3 is TGTGCCAGCAGAAACCATAGGGGAGCGGGAGGGTACACAGATACGCAGTATTTT.